Included here is one T cell receptor (beta chain) sequence, with context. The data originate from a study of cytomegalovirus exposure and HLA in healthy donors. There were likely unrecorded immune exposures, though donors were nominally healthy when sampled. Amplification used 60 Vbeta primers and 13 Jbeta primers. Sequenced by immunoSEQ multiplex PCR; TCRdb stores in-frame clones only, minus some. Here the sample spans tens of thousands of clones, 75% to 90% being singletons. Germline V gene lookup returns CDR1 GTSNPN and CDR2 SVGIG (reference sequence). Trimming at V came to 4 bases and at J to 10 bases, leaving 12 bases not matched to a gene. The CDR3 spans 13 residues.

The chain couples TRBV30 to TRBJ1-1, with 7 bases identical to TRBD1. This clonotype was sampled from a woman aged 25 to 39 in good health and CMV-seropositive. Sequencing was done on a sample of PBMCs. The CDR3 nucleotides are TGTGCCTGGATAACAGGGGCGAATTACGTAGCTTTCTTT. Its translation: CAWITGANYVAFF.